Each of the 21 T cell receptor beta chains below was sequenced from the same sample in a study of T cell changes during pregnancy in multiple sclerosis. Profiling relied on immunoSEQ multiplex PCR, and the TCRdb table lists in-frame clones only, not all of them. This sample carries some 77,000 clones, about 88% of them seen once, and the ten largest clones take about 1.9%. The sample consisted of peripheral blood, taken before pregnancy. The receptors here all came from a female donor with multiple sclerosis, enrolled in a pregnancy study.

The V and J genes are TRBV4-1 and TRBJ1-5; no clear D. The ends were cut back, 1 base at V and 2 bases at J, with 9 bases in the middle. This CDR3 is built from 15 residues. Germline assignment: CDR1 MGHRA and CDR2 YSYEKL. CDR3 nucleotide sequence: TGCGCCAGCAGCCAAGGATTGCGCCGCAATCAGCCCCAGCATTTT. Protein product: CASSQGLRRNQPQHF.

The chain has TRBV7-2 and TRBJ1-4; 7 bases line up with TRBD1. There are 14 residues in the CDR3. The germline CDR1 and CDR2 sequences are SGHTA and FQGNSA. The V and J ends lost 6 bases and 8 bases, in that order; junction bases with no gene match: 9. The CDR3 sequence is CASSPRQGGEKLFF. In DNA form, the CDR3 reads TGTGCCAGCAGTCCACGACAGGGTGGAGAAAAACTGTTTTTT. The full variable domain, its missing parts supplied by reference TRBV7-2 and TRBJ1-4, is GAGVSQSPSNKVTEKGKDVELRCDPISGHTALYWYRQSLGQGLEFLIYFQGNSAPDKSGLPSDRFSAERTGGSVSTLTIQRTQQEDSAVYLCASSPRQGGEKLFFGSGTQLSVL.

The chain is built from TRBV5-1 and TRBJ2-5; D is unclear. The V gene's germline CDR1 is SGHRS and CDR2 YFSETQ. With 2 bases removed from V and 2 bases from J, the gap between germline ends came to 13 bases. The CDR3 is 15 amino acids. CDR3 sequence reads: CASSFRSAYQETQYF. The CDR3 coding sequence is TGCGCCAGCAGCTTCCGTTCAGCGTATCAAGAGACCCAGTACTTC.

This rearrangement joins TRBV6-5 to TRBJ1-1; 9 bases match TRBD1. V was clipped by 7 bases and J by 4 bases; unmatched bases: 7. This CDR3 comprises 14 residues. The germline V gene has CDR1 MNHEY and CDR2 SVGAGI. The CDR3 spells CASMSTGGSTEAFF. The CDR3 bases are TGTGCCAGCATGTCGACAGGGGGAAGCACTGAAGCTTTCTTT.

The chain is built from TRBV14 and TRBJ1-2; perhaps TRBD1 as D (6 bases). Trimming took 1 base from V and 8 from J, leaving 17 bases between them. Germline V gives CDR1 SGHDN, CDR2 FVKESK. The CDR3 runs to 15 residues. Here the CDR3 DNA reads TGTGCCAGCAGCCAAGTTACGGGGGGCATCGGGGGCTACACCTTC. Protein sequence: CASSQVTGGIGGYTF.

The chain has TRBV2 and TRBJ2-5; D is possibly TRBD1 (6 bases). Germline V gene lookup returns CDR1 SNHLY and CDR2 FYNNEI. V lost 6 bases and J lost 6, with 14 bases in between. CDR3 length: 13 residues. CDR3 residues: CASRGGPGQTQYF. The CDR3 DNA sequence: TGTGCCAGCAGAGGGGGACCTGGCCAGACCCAGTACTTC.

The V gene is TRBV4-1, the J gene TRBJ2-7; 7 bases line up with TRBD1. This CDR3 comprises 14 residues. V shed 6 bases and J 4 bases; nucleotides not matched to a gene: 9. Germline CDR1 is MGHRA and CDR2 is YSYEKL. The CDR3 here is CASSHRGSVYEQYF. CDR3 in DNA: TGCGCCAGCAGTCACAGGGGTTCGGTTTACGAGCAGTACTTC.

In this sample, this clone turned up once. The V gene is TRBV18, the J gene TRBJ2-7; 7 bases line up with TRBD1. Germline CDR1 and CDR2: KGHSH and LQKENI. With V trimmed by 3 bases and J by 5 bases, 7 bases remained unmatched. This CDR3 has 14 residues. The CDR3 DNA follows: TGTGCCAGCTCACCCGACAGGGCTCGGAACGAGCAGTACTTC. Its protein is CASSPDRARNEQYF.

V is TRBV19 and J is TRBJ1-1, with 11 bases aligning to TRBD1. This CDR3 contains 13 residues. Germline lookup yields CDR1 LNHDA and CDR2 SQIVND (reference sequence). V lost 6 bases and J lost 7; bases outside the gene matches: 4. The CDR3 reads CASRDRGQLEAFF. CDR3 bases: TGTGCCAGTAGGGACAGGGGGCAACTTGAAGCTTTCTTT.

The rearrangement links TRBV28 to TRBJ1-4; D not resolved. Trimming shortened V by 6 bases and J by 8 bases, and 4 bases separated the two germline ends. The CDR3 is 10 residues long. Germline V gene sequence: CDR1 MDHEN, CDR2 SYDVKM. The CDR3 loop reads CASSSEKLFF. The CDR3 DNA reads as TGTGCCAGCAGCTCGGAAAAACTGTTTTTT.

The DNA for the CDR3 is TGTGCCAGCAGCTTTCAACAGGGGATTGGCTACACCTTC. The encoded protein is CASSFQQGIGYTF. The chain combines TRBV5-6 with TRBJ1-2, with 7 bases fitting TRBD1. CDR3 length: 13 amino acids. Per germline, CDR1 SGHDT and CDR2 YYEEEE. J lost 7 bases, V lost 2 bases, and 5 bases had no gene match.

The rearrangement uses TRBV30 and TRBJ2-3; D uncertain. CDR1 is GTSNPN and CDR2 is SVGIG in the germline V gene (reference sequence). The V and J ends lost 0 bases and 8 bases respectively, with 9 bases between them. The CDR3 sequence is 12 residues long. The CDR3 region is CAWSVVAGTQYF. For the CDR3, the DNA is TGTGCCTGGAGTGTTGTAGCTGGTACGCAGTATTTT.

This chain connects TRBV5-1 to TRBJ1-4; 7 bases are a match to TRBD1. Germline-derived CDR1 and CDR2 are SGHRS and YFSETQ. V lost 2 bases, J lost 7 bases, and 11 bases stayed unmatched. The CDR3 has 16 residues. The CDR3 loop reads CASSFGIRQGGEKLFF. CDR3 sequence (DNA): TGCGCCAGCAGCTTCGGGATACGACAGGGTGGTGAAAAACTGTTTTTT.

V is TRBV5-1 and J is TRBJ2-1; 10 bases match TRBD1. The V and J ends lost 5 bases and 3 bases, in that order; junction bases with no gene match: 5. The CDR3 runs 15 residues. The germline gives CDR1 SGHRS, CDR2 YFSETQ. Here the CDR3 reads CASSRDRGLYNEQFF. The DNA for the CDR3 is TGCGCCAGCAGTCGAGACAGGGGGCTCTACAATGAGCAGTTCTTC.

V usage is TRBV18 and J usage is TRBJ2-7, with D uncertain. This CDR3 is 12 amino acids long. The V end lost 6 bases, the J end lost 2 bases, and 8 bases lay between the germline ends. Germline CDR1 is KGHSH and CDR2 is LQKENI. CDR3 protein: CASSPGTYEQYF. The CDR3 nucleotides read TGTGCCAGCTCCCCCGGTACCTACGAGCAGTACTTC. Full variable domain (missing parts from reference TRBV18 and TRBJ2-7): NAGVMQNPRHLVRRRGQEARLRCSPMKGHSHVYWYRQLPEEGLKFMVYLQKENIIDESGMPKERFSAEFPKEGPSILRIQQVVRGDSAAYFCASSPGTYEQYFGPGTRLTVT.

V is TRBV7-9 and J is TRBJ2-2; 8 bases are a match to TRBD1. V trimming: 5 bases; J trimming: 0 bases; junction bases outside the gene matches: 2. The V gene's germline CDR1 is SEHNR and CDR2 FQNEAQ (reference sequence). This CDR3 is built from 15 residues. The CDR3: CASSRGQANTGELFF. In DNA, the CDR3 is TGTGCCAGCAGCCGGGGACAGGCGAACACCGGGGAGCTGTTTTTT.

CDR3 in DNA: TGTGCCAGCTCACCACCGGGGGCTGGCGGTGAAAAACTGTTTTTT. Translating it yields CASSPPGAGGEKLFF. The chain combines TRBV18 with TRBJ1-4; D may be TRBD1 (6 bases). Germline V CDR1 and CDR2: KGHSH, LQKENI. V dropped 0 bases and J dropped 7 bases, with 12 bases sitting between them. The CDR3 spans 15 residues.

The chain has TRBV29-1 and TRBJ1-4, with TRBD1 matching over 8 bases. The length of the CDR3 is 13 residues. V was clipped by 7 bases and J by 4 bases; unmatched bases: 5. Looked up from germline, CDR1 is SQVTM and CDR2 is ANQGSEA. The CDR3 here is CSALTGVNEKLFF. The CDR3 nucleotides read TGCAGCGCCCTGACAGGGGTTAATGAAAAACTGTTTTTT.

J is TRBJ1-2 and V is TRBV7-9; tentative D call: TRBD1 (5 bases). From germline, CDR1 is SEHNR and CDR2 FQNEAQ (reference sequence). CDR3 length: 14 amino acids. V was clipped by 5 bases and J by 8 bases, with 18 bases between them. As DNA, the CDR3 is TGTGCCAGCAGCGAACAGGAATGGGGTGGGGGCTACACCTTC. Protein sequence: CASSEQEWGGGYTF.

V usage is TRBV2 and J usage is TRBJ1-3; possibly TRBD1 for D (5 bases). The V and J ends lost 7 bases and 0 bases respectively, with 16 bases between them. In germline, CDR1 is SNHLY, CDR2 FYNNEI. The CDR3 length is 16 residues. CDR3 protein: CASNSWGRGSGNTIYF. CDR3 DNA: TGTGCCAGCAATAGTTGGGGCAGAGGCTCTGGAAACACCATATATTTT.

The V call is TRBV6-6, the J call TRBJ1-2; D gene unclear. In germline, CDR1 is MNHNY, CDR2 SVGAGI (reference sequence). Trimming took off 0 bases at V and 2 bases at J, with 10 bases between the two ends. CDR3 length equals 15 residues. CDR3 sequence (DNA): TGTGCCAGCAGTTACTCCGGGGAGCGGAACTATGGCTACACCTTC. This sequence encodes CASSYSGERNYGYTF.